This T cell receptor beta chain came from a study of blood T cell repertoires in COVID-19. Background on the study: Acute-phase and convalescent COVID-19 samples originated in the United States, Italy and Spain. T cells, B-cell-depleted T cells, or PBMCs supplied cDNA or gDNA.

Germline assignment: CDR1 LGHNA and CDR2 YNFKEQ. The length of the CDR3 is 18 residues. The V end was cut by 0 bases, the J end by 4 bases, with 18 bases between. Per the study methods: Counts of nucleated cells, estimated from reference gene primer amplification, were obtained. Only in-frame clones appear in the TCRdb table, and some are missing; sequencing was by immunoSEQ multiplex PCR. The D gene and trimming were derived from the DNA, and the V and J assignments and clone size from that table. The sample lists 250,000 to 300,000 clones, about four fifths occurring once. The chain combines TRBV4-2 with TRBJ1-4; no firm D call. The TCR originated in a woman aged 60-75 years with active or convalescent COVID-19. Sequences were obtained from peripheral blood. The CDR3 protein is CASSQDPLDGLLNEKLFF. The CDR3 DNA reads TGTGCCAGCAGCCAAGACCCTCTCGATGGGCTACTTAATGAAAAACTGTTTTTT.